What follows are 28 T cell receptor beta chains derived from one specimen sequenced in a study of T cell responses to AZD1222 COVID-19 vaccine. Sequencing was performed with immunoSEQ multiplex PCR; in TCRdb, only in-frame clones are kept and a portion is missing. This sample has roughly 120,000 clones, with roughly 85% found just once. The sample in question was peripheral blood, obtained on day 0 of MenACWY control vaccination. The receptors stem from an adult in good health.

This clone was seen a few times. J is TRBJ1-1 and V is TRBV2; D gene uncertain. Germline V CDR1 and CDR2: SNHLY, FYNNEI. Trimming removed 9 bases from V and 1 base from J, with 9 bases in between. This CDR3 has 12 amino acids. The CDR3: CASITENTEAFF. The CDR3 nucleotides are TGTGCCAGTATCACAGAGAACACTGAAGCTTTCTTT.

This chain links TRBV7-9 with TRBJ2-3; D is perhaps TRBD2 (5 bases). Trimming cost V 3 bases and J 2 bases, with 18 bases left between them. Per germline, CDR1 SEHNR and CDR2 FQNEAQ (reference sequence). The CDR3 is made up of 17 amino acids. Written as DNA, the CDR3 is TGTGCCAGCAGCTTCCCTACCTTGAGGGCGCTCACAGATACGCAGTATTTT. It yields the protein CASSFPTLRALTDTQYF.

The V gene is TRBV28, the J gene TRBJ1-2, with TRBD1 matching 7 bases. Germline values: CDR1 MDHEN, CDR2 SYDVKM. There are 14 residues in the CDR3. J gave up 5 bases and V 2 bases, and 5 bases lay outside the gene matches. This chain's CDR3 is CASSLPDRVYGYTF. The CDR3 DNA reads TGTGCCAGCAGTTTACCCGACAGGGTTTATGGCTACACCTTC.

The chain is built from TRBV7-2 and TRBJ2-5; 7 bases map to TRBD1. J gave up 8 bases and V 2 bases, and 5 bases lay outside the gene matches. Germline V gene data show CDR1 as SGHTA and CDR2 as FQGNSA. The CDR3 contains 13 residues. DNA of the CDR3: TGTGCCAGCAGCTTACAGGGACAGCGTACCCAGTACTTC. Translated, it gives CASSLQGQRTQYF.

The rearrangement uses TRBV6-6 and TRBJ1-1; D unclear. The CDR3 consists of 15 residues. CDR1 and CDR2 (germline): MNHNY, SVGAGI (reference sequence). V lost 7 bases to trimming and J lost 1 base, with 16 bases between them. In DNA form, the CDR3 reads TGTGCCAGCACCCTGGCCGCAGCCGGGAACACTGAAGCTTTCTTT. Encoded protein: CASTLAAAGNTEAFF.

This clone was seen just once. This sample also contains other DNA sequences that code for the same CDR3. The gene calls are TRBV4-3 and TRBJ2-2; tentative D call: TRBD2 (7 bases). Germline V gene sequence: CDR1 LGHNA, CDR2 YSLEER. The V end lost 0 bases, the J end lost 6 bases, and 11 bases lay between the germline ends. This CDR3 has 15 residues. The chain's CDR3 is CASSQELGGAGELFF. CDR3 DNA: TGCGCCAGCAGCCAAGAGTTAGGGGGGGCCGGGGAGCTGTTTTTT.

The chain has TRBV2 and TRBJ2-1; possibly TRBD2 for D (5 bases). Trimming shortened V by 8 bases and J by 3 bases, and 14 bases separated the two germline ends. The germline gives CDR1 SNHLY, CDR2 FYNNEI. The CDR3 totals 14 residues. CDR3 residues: CASGGLGLYNEQFF. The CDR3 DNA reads TGTGCCAGCGGCGGCCTTGGACTCTACAATGAGCAGTTCTTC.

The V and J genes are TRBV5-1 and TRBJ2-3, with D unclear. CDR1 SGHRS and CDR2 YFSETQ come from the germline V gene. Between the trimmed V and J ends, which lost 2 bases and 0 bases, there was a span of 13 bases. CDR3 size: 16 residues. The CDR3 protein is CASSFGWAVSTDTQYF. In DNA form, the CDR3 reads TGCGCCAGCAGCTTTGGGTGGGCAGTTAGCACAGATACGCAGTATTTT.

CDR3 nucleotide sequence: TGTGCCAGCTCACCCCCCCAGGGGACCCAGTACTTC. Translation: CASSPPQGTQYF. This rearrangement joins TRBV18 to TRBJ2-5; TRBD1 might be the D (5 bases). V was pared by 3 bases and J by 7 bases, with 9 bases between. This CDR3 comprises 12 residues. Germline V lookup: CDR1 KGHSH, CDR2 LQKENI.

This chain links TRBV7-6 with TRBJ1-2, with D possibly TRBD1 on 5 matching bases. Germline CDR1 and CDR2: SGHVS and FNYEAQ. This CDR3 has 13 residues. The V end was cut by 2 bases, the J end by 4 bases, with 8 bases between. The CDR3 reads CASSLRDGYGYTF. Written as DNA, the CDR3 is TGTGCCAGCAGCTTACGGGACGGCTATGGCTACACCTTC.

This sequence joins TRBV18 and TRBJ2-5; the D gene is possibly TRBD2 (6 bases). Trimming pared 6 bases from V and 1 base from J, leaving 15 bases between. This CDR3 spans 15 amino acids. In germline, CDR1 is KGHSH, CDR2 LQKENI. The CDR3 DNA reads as TGTGCCAGCTCCCCCCCCGCCGGGGGCCAAGAGACCCAGTACTTC. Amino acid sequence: CASSPPAGGQETQYF.

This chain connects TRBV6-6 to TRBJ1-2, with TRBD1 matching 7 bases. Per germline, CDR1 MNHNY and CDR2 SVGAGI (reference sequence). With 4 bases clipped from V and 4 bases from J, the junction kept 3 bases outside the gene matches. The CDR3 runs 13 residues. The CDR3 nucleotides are TGTGCCAGCAGTTCCGACAGGGCCTATGGCTACACCTTC. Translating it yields CASSSDRAYGYTF.

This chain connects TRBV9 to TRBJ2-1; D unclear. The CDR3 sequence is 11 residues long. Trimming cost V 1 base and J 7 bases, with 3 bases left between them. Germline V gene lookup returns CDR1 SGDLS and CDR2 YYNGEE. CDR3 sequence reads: CASSVKNEQFF. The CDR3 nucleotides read TGTGCCAGCAGCGTAAAAAATGAGCAGTTCTTC.

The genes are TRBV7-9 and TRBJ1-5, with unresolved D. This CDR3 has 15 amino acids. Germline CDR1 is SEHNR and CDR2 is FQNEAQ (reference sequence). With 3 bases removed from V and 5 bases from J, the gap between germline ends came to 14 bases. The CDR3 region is CASSFGYGEDQPQHF. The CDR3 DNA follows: TGTGCCAGCAGCTTCGGATACGGTGAAGATCAGCCCCAGCATTTT.

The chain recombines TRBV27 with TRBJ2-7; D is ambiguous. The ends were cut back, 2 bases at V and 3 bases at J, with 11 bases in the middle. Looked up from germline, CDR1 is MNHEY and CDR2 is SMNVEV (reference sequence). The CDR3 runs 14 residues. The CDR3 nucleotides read TGTGCCAGCAGTTTACGGAGTTCGGGCTACGAGCAGTACTTC. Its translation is CASSLRSSGYEQYF.

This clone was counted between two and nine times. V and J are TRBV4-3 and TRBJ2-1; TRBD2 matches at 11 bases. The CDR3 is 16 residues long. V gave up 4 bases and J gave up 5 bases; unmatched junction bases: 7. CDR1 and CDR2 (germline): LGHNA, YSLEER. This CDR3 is CASSPSLAGGNNEQFF. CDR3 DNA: TGCGCCAGCAGCCCAAGTCTAGCGGGGGGAAACAATGAGCAGTTCTTC.

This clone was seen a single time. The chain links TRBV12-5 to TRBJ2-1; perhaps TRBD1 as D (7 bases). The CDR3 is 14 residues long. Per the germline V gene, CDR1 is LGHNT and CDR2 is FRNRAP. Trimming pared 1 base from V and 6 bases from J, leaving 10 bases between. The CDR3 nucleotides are TGTGCTAGTGGTTTGGGACAGGGAGGCAATGAGCAGTTCTTC. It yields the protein CASGLGQGGNEQFF.

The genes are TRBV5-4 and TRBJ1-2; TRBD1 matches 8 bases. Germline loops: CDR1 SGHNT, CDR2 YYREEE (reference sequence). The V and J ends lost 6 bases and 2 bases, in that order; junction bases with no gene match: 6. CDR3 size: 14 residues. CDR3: CASKLGQANYGYTF. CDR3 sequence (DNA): TGTGCCAGCAAACTGGGACAGGCCAACTATGGCTACACCTTC.

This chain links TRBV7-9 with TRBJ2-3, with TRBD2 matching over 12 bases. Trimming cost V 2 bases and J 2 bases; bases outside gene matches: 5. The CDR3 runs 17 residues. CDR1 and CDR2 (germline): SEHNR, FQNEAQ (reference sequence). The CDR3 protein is CASSLRASGGATDTQYF. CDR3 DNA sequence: TGTGCCAGCAGCTTAAGGGCTAGCGGGGGGGCCACAGATACGCAGTATTTT.

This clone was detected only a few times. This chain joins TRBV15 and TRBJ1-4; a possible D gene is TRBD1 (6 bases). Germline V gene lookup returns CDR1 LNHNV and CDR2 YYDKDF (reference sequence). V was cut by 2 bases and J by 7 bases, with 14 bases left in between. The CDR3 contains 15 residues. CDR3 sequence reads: CATSRYRETVEKLFF. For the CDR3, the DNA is TGTGCCACCAGCAGATACAGGGAAACGGTTGAAAAACTGTTTTTT.

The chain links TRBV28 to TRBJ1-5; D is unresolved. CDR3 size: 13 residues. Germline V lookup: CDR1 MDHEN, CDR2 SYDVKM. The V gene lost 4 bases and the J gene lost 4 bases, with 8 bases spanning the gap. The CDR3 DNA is TGTGCCAGCAGTTCAGAACTGAATCAGCCCCAGCATTTT. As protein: CASSSELNQPQHF.

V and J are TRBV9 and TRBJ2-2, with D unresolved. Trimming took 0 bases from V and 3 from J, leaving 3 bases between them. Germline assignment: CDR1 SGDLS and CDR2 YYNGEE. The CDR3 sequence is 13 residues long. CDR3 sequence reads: CASSVVDTGELFF. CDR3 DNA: TGTGCCAGCAGCGTAGTGGACACCGGGGAGCTGTTTTTT.

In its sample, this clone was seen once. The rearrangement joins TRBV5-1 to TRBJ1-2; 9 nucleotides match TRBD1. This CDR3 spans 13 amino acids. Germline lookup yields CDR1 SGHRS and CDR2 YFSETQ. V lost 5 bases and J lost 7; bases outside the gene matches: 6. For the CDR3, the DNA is TGCGCCAGCAGAACCGGGACAGGGATTGGCTACACCTTC. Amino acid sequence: CASRTGTGIGYTF.

The CDR3 spells CASSGQLNTEAFF. The CDR3 DNA reads as TGTGCCAGCAGCGGACAGCTGAACACTGAAGCTTTCTTT. The J gene is TRBJ1-1, the V gene TRBV28, with a weak D call TRBD1 (6 bases). V was clipped by 6 bases and J by 0 bases, with 8 bases between them. Per germline, CDR1 MDHEN and CDR2 SYDVKM. The CDR3 is 13 residues long.

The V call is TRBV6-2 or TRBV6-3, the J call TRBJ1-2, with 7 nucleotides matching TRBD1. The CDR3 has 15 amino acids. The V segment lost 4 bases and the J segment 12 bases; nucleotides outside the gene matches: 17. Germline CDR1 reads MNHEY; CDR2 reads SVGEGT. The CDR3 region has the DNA TGTGCCAGCAGTTCTCTTGGGACAGTGGGGAGAGGCCACACCTTC. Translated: CASSSLGTVGRGHTF.

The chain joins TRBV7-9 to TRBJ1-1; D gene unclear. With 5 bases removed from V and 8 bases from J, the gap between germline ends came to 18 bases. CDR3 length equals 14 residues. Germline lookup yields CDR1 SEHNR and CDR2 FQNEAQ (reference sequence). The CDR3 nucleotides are TGTGCCAGCAGCCCGAAAAAGAGGACGGCCGAAGCTTTCTTT. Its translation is CASSPKKRTAEAFF. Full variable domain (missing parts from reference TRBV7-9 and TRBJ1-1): DTGVSQNPRHKITKRGQNVTFRCDPISEHNRLYWYRQTLGQGPEFLTYFQNEAQLEKSRLLSDRFSAERPKGSFSTLEIQRTEQGDSAMYLCASSPKKRTAEAFFGQGTRLTVV.

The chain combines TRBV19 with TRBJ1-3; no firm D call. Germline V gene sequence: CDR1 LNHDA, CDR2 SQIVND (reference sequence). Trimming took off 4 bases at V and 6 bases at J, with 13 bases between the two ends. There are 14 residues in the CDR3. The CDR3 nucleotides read TGTGCCAGTAGTAGCGGAGGTACCGCAAACACCATATATTTT. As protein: CASSSGGTANTIYF.

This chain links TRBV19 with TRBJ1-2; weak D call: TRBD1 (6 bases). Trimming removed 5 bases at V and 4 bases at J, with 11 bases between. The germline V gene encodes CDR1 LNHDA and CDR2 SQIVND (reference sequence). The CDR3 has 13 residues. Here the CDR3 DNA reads TGTGCCAGTAGTCTAGGACAGATCTATGGCTACACCTTC. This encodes CASSLGQIYGYTF. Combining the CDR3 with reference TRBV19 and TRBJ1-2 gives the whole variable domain DGGITQSPKYLFRKEGQNVTLSCEQNLNHDAMYWYRQDPGQGLRLIYYSQIVNDFQKGDIAEGYSVSREKKESFPLTVTSAQKNPTAFYLCASSLGQIYGYTFGSGTRLTVV.